This T cell receptor beta chain came from a study of shared T cell receptors in the human thymus. Method: immunoSEQ multiplex PCR; TCRdb's copy keeps in-frame clones and lacks some. The sample holds hundreds of thousands of clones, around 87% seen once. These same data were also listed under a study on human thymus T cells. That source reports: Thymus was obtained from resections taken during corrective heart surgery. An apparent bias in V and J gene usage was seen in thymic and blood repertoires.

The sample comprised thymocytes. The TCR sequence derives from a boy younger than two with a congenital heart defect.

In nucleotides, the CDR3 is TGTGCCAGCAGCTTACAGGGGCCAAGCTCCTACGAGCAGTACTTC. This codes for CASSLQGPSSYEQYF. The rearrangement uses TRBV7-2 and TRBJ2-7; tentatively, D is TRBD1 (6 bases). CDR3 size: 15 residues. Per germline, CDR1 SGHTA and CDR2 FQGNSA. Trimming removed 2 bases from V and 0 bases from J, with 11 bases in between.